This TCR beta chain was recorded in a study of T cells after yellow fever vaccination. Study-wide results and limits: Subsequent booster samples again held most clones from primary vaccination (just under 98% CD4, approximately 86% CD8).

The V gene's germline CDR1 is MNHNS and CDR2 SASEGT. This CDR3 comprises 15 residues. V lost 6 bases and J lost 4, with 13 bases in between. This clonotype has only a few counts. Its target is unknown. Template switching by 5'RACE produced TCR cDNA, adding a universal primer site and UMIs. MiXCR was run by TCRdb on the 5' RACE reads, yielding one entry per CDR3 protein. The table shows hundreds of thousands of distinct CDR3 sequences, with roughly 12% occurring only once. J is TRBJ1-6 and V is TRBV6-1; D remains ambiguous. This clonotype was sampled from a man younger than 40 who received the YFV17D yellow fever vaccine. Sequenced material: PBMCs, taken on the day of the yellow fever booster vaccination. The CDR3: CASRTTAEYNSPLHF. Written as DNA, the CDR3 is TGTGCCAGCAGGACGACGGCGGAATATAATTCACCCCTCCACTTT.